In its sample, the clone carrying this T cell receptor (beta chain) was seen a few times. Antigen: not known. The time point denotes: patch test 1, 2 weeks after DPC sensitization. Treatment described: therapeutic diphenylcyclopropenone sensitization with weekly scalp DPC. The source of the sample is a study of human T cells and chemical hapten exposure. Germline V gene data show CDR1 as SQVTM and CDR2 as ANQGSEA. The CDR3 sequence is 14 residues long. V lost 4 bases, J lost 0 bases, and 9 bases lay in between. Whole-study findings and limits: Once DPC sensitization occurred, TCRs above 1 in 1000 frequency showed no change. Expanded TCRs showed more large CDR3 clusters than pre-sensitization or healthy control sets.

TCRdb called the RACE reads again in MiXCR, with one record for every CDR3 protein. The sample has approximately 77,000 distinct CDR3 sequences, 7.5% to 9.5% seen once. The source is a woman aged 25 to 39 with alopecia areata. Some clones in this sample may be carry-over from other donors' samples. The rearrangement links TRBV29-1 to TRBJ2-2; D gene ambiguous. The sequencing used whole blood, collected in connection with sensitization to the hapten diphenylcyclopropenone (DPC). The CDR3 nucleotides are TGCAGCGTTGCAAGGACGGCGAACACCGGGGAGCTGTTTTTT. Amino acids: CSVARTANTGELFF.